The text below deals with one T cell receptor (beta chain). The antigen it binds to is not known. No base qualities exist here, and no much larger clone lies one base off it. These data come from a study of blood T cell repertoires in COVID-19 (dated by TCRdb to 2018 to 2020). With regard to the full study: Samples from collaborators originated in the United States, Italy and Spain and spanned both the acute and convalescent phases of COVID-19. Where available, HLA class I and class II types were obtained from metadata supplied by the sample provider rather than from assay-based typing. Deeply sampled blood TCRbeta repertoires from subjects exposed to, actively infected with, or recovered from COVID-19 were included in the dataset. The repertoires were made available in a free public database intended to serve as a resource for research on the immune response to SARS-CoV-2. Samples came from the ongoing ImmuneRACE study (first 160 participants) plus 1,254 subjects from 6 global collaborators. The prospective study material was composed of cDNA or gDNA derived from T cells, B-cell-depleted T cells, or PBMCs. Sample metadata almost always included a de-identified subject ID, COVID-19 status, age in years and sex. General conclusions and limits of the study: Clinical and demographic metadata were provided uncurated, with the amount varying by source and participant.

TCRbeta CDR3 regions were amplified from genomic DNA using the immunoSEQ Assay, a bias-controlled multiplex PCR. Under the source paper's analysis protocol: The number of nucleated cells in each sample was estimated by amplification of reference gene primers within the assay. Sequence reads were collapsed and filtered to measure the absolute abundance of every unique TCRbeta CDR3 rearrangement. Productive Simpson clonality was computed per sample as the square root of Simpson's diversity index over productive rearrangements. This is the immuneACCESS table as TCRdb keeps it, with only in-frame sequences that have V and J called. A part of the clones is gone; compared with another copy, unresolved V genes explain less than half, and the rest is unexplained. V, J and clone size are those of that table, while D and trimming were read from the DNA. For this sample there are about 350,000 clones; about 87% appear just once. The ten biggest clones cover roughly 6% of the sample.

At one collaborating source in Seattle, patients were enrolled during active infection and were followed longitudinally through the course of disease. Each collaborating institution followed its own protocols to collect whole blood in K2EDTA tubes. Collaborator samples were shipped for TCRbeta analysis as frozen whole blood, isolated PBMCs, or DNA extracted from either sample type. Trimming takes 4 bases off V and 3 bases off J; junction bases not matched to a gene: 5. Per the germline V gene, LGHNT is the CDR1 and FRNRAP is the CDR2. CDR3 length: 15 amino acids, cysteine to phenylalanine. Only CDR3 DNA is held: 45 bases, read in frame from base 1.

The sequenced sample consisted of peripheral blood. The rearrangement joined TRBV12-5 to TRBJ2-2, with 7 bases matching TRBD2. This TCR was sampled from a woman aged 50 to 60 with COVID-19, enrolled during active disease. The CDR3 corresponds to CASGSTSRDTGELFF. The nucleotide sequence reads TGTGCTAGTGGTTCGACTAGCAGGGACACCGGGGAGCTGTTTTTT.